The sequence of this T cell receptor beta chain was determined in a study of CD8 T cells in Susac syndrome. Random hexamers were used to reverse transcribe the RNA input (about 0.5 to 1 ug). Amplification of TCR beta CDR3 across 54 Vbeta and 13 Jbeta was performed with immunoSEQ multiplex PCR. TCRdb redid the calling of the immunoSEQ multiplex PCR reads with MiXCR, one entry per CDR3 protein. The repertoire holds approximately 190,000 distinct CDR3 sequences, with roughly 92% as singletons. From blood CD8+ and CD4+ T cells, the TCR beta chain was sequenced. Controls matched for age and sex were healthy donors. The TEMRA cells underwent FACS enrichment, while the CD8+ and CD4+ T cells underwent negative isolation. The CDR3 is 15 amino acids. The V end was cut by 5 bases, the J end by 1 base, with 12 bases between. CDR1 is MRHNA and CDR2 is SNTAGT in the germline V gene.

The gene calls are TRBV6-4 and TRBJ2-1; maybe TRBD1 (6 bases). Sequencing was performed on CD4+ T cells from PBMCs. This TCR came from a human donor in good health. The CDR3 bases are TGTGCCAGCAGTCCCGACAGGATTTCCTACAATGAGCAGTTCTTC. It is translated as CASSPDRISYNEQFF.